Sequencing of this T cell receptor beta chain was carried out in a study of blood T cell repertoires in COVID-19. In the original workflow: For nucleated cells, counts were estimated from reference gene primer amplification. Libraries were prepared by immunoSEQ multiplex PCR; TCRdb keeps only in-frame clonotypes and omits some of them. V, J and clone size reflect that table, while D and trimming were determined from the DNA. The sample holds 180,000 or so clones, 70% to 85% seen once. Looked up from germline, CDR1 is MNHNY and CDR2 is SVGAGI (reference sequence). The ends were cut back, 5 bases at V and 2 bases at J, with 16 bases in the middle. The CDR3 totals 15 residues. Membership in each cohort depended on participant-reported clinical history.

This chain joins TRBV6-6 and TRBJ2-7, with no clear D. Sequences were obtained from PBMCs or T cells enriched from blood (not recorded which). The receptor was derived from a man aged 45-60 years who had recovered from COVID-19. The chain's CDR3 is CASSGTRLLAYEQYF. For the CDR3, the DNA is TGTGCCAGCAGTGGAACACGACTTCTGGCCTACGAGCAGTACTTC.